This T cell receptor (beta chain) was observed in a study of T cells in Graves' hyperthyroidism and ophthalmopathy. Whole-study findings and limits: Most thyroid-expanded clonotypes above 0.001 were also found in blood.

Germline lookup yields CDR1 MNHEY and CDR2 SMNVEV (reference sequence). The CDR3 has 11 residues. Hyperthyroidism had been newly diagnosed in patients aged 18 to 65, and its duration was under 2 months. From approximately 9.5 ml of fresh peripheral blood, PBMCs were isolated. Turning to this clonotype: Its antigen is still unknown. The germline gene is not matched at one end of the junction; a read error may be the cause.

From RNA transcripts, TCR beta CDR3 regions were amplified. Researchers ran a first-round RT-PCR on the TCR CDR3 using the HTBI primer set. TCRdb reprocessed the multiplex PCR reads with MiXCR, giving one entry per CDR3 protein. The data show under 800,000 distinct CDR3 sequences, less than 15% seen once. The sequence came from a woman between 18 and 29 years old with Graves' hyperthyroidism. J is TRBJ2-5 and V is TRBV27, with no clear D. The sequenced sample was blood. Here the CDR3 DNA reads TGTGCCAGCAGTCCCCCTTACGATAGGAACTTC. Protein product: CASSPPYDRNF.